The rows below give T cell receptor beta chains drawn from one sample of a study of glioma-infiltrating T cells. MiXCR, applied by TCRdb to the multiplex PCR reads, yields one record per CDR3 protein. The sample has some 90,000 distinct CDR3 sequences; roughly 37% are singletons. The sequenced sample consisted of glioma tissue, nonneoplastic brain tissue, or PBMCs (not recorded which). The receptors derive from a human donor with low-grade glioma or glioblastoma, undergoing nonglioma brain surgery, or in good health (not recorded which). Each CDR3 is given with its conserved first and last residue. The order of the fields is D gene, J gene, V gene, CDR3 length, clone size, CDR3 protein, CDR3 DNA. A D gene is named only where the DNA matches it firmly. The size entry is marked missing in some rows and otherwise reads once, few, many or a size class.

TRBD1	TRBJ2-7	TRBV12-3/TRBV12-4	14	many	CASTQDRPNYEQYF	TGTGCCAGCACCCAGGACAGGCCCAACTACGAGCAGTACTTC
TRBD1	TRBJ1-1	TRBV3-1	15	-	CASRAPGQGTTEAFF	TGTGCCAGCAGAGCTCCAGGACAGGGGACCACTGAAGCTTTCTTT
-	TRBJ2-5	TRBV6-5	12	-	CATRTDQETQYF	TGTGCCACCCGGACCGACCAAGAGACCCAGTACTTC
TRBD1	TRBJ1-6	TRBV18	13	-	CATGQENSSPLRF	TGTGCCACGGGACAGGAGAATAGTTCACCCCTCCGCTTT
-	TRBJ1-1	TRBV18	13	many	CASSPPVGTEAFF	TGTGCCAGCTCACCACCGGTCGGGACTGAAGCTTTCTTT
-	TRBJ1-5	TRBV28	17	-	CASSLPRAGVGNQPQHF	TGTGCTAGCAGTTTACCCCGGGCAGGGGTTGGTAATCAGCCCCAGCATTTT
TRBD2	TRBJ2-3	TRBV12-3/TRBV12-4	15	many	CASSTSGGLTDTQYF	TGTGCCAGCAGCACTAGCGGGGGGTTAACAGATACGCAGTATTTT
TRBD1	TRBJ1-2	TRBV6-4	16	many	CASSDSRRGRGYGYTF	TGTGCCAGCAGTGACTCGAGAAGGGGGCGAGGCTATGGCTACACCTTC
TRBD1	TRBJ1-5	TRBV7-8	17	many	CASSLALGTGGYQPQHF	TGTGCCAGCAGCTTAGCTCTCGGGACAGGGGGGTATCAGCCCCAGCATTTT
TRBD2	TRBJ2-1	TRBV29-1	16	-	CSVVGGSGRTGDEQSF	TGCAGCGTTGTAGGCGGGAGCGGACGAACGGGCGATGAGCAGTCCTTC